This passage covers 27 T cell receptor beta chains from one sample sequenced in a study of CD8 T cells in ankylosing spondylitis. TCRdb re-called the 5' RACE reads with MiXCR, one entry per CDR3 protein. The repertoire holds 200,000 to 250,000 distinct CDR3 sequences, with roughly a tenth as singletons. The sample taken for sequencing was blood, either unsorted or a sorted T cell fraction (not recorded which). These receptors were taken from a male donor with ankylosing spondylitis or in good health (not recorded which).

This clonotype was seen ten or more times. J is TRBJ1-2 and V is TRBV5-6; D gene ambiguous. The CDR3 covers 12 residues. Trimming removed 3 bases at V and 5 bases at J, with 8 bases between. Germline V gene data show CDR1 as SGHDT and CDR2 as YYEEEE. DNA for the CDR3: TGTGCCAGCAGCTCCGATATTTATGGCTACACCTTC. As protein: CASSSDIYGYTF.

This clonotype was seen ten or more times. This chain links TRBV5-1 with TRBJ2-1, with 8 bases aligning to TRBD1. Looked up from germline, CDR1 is SGHRS and CDR2 is YFSETQ. The CDR3 sequence is 14 residues long. The V gene end was trimmed by 0 bases and the J gene end by 8 bases; junction bases not matched to a gene: 4. The CDR3 bases are TGCGCCAGCAGCTTGGGGACAGGGAATCATGAGCAGTTCTTC. Translating it yields CASSLGTGNHEQFF.

The V call is TRBV30, the J call TRBJ2-7; D assignment may be TRBD1 or TRBD2 (5 bases each). Deletions cut 1 base from V and 0 bases from J, with 7 bases between. CDR3 length: 13 amino acids. In germline, CDR1 is GTSNPN, CDR2 SVGIG (reference sequence). In DNA, the CDR3 is TGTGCCTGGAGTGGGGACCACTCCTACGAGCAGTACTTC. Its protein product is CAWSGDHSYEQYF.

This clonotype has just a few counts. A junction end diverges from the germline sequence, so it may reflect a read error. CDR3 sequence (DNA): TGTGCCAGCAGCTTAGGGGGGACTCCCGTAAGCCTCTTC. This sequence encodes CASSLGGTPVSLF. The V call is TRBV7-2, the J call TRBJ2-1, with D tentatively TRBD2 (6 bases). CDR3 length equals 13 residues. Per germline, CDR1 SGHTA and CDR2 FQGNSA.

The chain carries TRBV10-1 and TRBJ2-1; the match to TRBD2 covers 9 bases. The CDR3 sequence is 14 residues long. Trimming took 9 bases from V and 0 from J; bases not matched to a gene: 3. In germline, CDR1 is WNHNN, CDR2 SYGVQD (reference sequence). CDR3 sequence (DNA): TGCGCCAGTCTAGCGGGGAACTCCTACAATGAGCAGTTCTTC. This sequence encodes CASLAGNSYNEQFF.

In this sample, this clonotype turned up many times. The chain carries TRBV5-1 and TRBJ2-2; 9 bases are shared with TRBD1. The germline V gene encodes CDR1 SGHRS and CDR2 YFSETQ. The CDR3 runs to 15 residues. J gave up 5 bases and V 3 bases, and 5 bases lay outside the gene matches. Here the CDR3 reads CASSSGQGLTGELFF. The CDR3 region has the DNA TGCGCCAGCAGCTCTGGACAGGGGTTAACCGGGGAGCTGTTTTTT.

This clonotype has a handful of counts. The J gene is TRBJ2-7, the V gene TRBV28; D is perhaps TRBD2 (6 bases). Germline values: CDR1 MDHEN, CDR2 SYDVKM. This CDR3 region has 12 residues. The CDR3 DNA reads TGTGCTAGCGGCTATTCCGTCTACGAGCAGTACTTC. Its translation: CASGYSVYEQYF.

V is TRBV12-3 or TRBV12-4 and J is TRBJ1-2; the D gene is possibly TRBD1 (5 bases). The CDR3 consists of 14 residues. Trimming stripped 9 bases from V and 3 bases from J, with 17 bases between. The CDR3: CASIPGGEDYGYTF. DNA for the CDR3: TGTGCCAGTATCCCGGGAGGGGAGGACTATGGCTACACCTTC.

Concerning this clonotype itself: A much larger clone lies one base from this, so it may be a read error. V gene TRBV24-1 combines with J gene TRBJ2-5; tentatively, D is TRBD2 (5 bases). V lost 4 bases and J lost 5, with 22 bases in between. The germline gives CDR1 KGHDR, CDR2 SFDVKD. This CDR3 has 17 residues. CDR3 DNA sequence: TGTGCCACCAGTGAGCAAGGGCGGGCCACCCAACAGGAGACCCAGTACTTC. It specifies CATSEQGRATQQETQYF.

This clonotype was seen only once. Just one base apart from a much larger clone, this may be a read error. This CDR3 is missing its conserved last phenylalanine or tryptophan, likely due to a read error. The chain recombines TRBV15 with TRBJ2-1; TRBD1 matches at 8 bases. V shed 0 bases and J 7 bases; nucleotides not matched to a gene: 8. Germline assignment: CDR1 LNHNV and CDR2 YYDKDF (reference sequence). The CDR3 is 16 residues long. The CDR3 sequence: CATSRDPGGYGNEQFL. The CDR3 region has the DNA TGTGCCACCAGCAGAGACCCAGGGGGCTACGGAAATGAGCAGTTCTTG.

This clonotype was seen ten or more times. This chain links TRBV9 with TRBJ2-1; D possibly corresponds to TRBD2 (5 bases). V was cut by 3 bases and J by 11 bases, with 15 bases left in between. The CDR3 has 13 residues. Germline V gene data show CDR1 as SGDLS and CDR2 as YYNGEE. DNA of the CDR3: TGTGCCAGCAGCGGAGACGTCCCGGGAAAGCAGTTCTTC. Translated, it gives CASSGDVPGKQFF.

In this sample, this clonotype turned up many times. J is TRBJ2-1 and V is TRBV5-1, with TRBD1 matching 9 bases. Germline loops: CDR1 SGHRS, CDR2 YFSETQ. This CDR3 contains 16 residues. V lost 4 bases to trimming and J lost 6 bases; unmatched junction nucleotides: 11. CDR3 protein: CASSLIPGTGSNEQFF. The CDR3 bases are TGCGCCAGCAGCCTGATTCCCGGGACAGGGTCCAATGAGCAGTTCTTC.

This clonotype was seen at least ten times. J is TRBJ1-4 and V is TRBV12-3 or TRBV12-4; a weak D match, TRBD1 (5 bases). The CDR3 consists of 16 residues. The ends were cut back, 6 bases at V and 8 bases at J, with 22 bases in the middle. CDR3: CASSPFLRGRGEKLFF. CDR3 DNA sequence: TGTGCCAGCAGCCCTTTTTTGCGGGGTCGGGGGGAAAAACTGTTTTTT.

This clonotype has at least ten counts. The chain has TRBV24-1 and TRBJ2-7; no reliable D call. The germline V gene has CDR1 KGHDR and CDR2 SFDVKD. V was trimmed by 4 bases and J by 4 bases, leaving 10 bases between them. CDR3 size: 13 residues. This CDR3 is CATSDAGRYEQYF. The CDR3 nucleotides are TGTGCCACCAGTGACGCCGGACGGTACGAGCAGTACTTC.

Concerning this clonotype: A much larger clone sits a single nucleotide away, making a read error possible. The chain carries TRBV5-1 and TRBJ2-3; tentatively, D is TRBD1 (5 bases). Germline CDR1 SGHRS, CDR2 YFSETQ. The CDR3 has 14 amino acids. CDR3 coding DNA: TGCGCCAGCAGCCCTGTTACAGGCGCAGATGCGCAGTATTTT. Its translation is CASSPVTGADAQYF.

Ten or more counts support this clonotype. The chain couples TRBV5-1 to TRBJ2-7; TRBD2 is a possible D gene (6 bases). V was cut by 3 bases and J by 1 base, with 14 bases left in between. The CDR3 spans 15 residues. Germline V lookup: CDR1 SGHRS, CDR2 YFSETQ. CDR3 protein: CASSSTSPNSYEQYF. The CDR3 nucleotides read TGCGCCAGCAGCTCGACTAGTCCGAATTCCTACGAGCAGTACTTC.

This clonotype was counted ten times or more. This chain connects TRBV5-1 to TRBJ2-1, with D possibly matching TRBD1 (6 bases). Trimming left V 0 bases short and J 0 bases short, with 16 bases between. The germline V gene encodes CDR1 SGHRS and CDR2 YFSETQ. This CDR3 region has 18 residues. DNA of the CDR3: TGCGCCAGCAGCTTGGGACAGGTCGAAAAGGGCTCCTACAATGAGCAGTTCTTC. Its protein is CASSLGQVEKGSYNEQFF.

At least ten counts were recorded for this clonotype. The chain is built from TRBV12-3 or TRBV12-4 and TRBJ2-3; possibly TRBD1 for D (6 bases). The CDR3 extends over 15 amino acids. Trimming stripped 9 bases from V and 3 bases from J, with 19 bases between. CDR3 residues: CASHPRQDRTDTQYF. The CDR3 region has the DNA TGTGCCAGTCACCCGCGACAGGATCGGACAGATACGCAGTATTTT.

This clonotype was counted many times. The gene calls are TRBV7-8 and TRBJ2-1; D is undetermined. V shed 5 bases and J shed 2 bases, with 13 bases lying between them. Germline V gene data show CDR1 as SGHVS and CDR2 as FQNEAQ. This CDR3 has 15 residues. CDR3 region: CASSLRTGTYNEQFF. Here the CDR3 DNA reads TGTGCCAGCAGCCTTCGGACGGGCACCTACAATGAGCAGTTCTTC. The entire variable domain, with the rest obtained from reference TRBV7-8 and TRBJ2-1, is as follows: GAGVSQSPRYKVAKRGQDVALRCDPISGHVSLFWYQQALGQGPEFLTYFQNEAQLDKSGLPSDRFFAERPEGSVSTLKIQRTQQEDSAVYLCASSLRTGTYNEQFFGPGTRLTVL.

The chain employs TRBV7-9 and TRBJ1-2; D remains ambiguous. V lost 5 bases and J 12 bases, leaving 10 bases between the germline ends. CDR3 length: 10 amino acids. Germline CDR1 SEHNR, CDR2 FQNEAQ (reference sequence). CDR3 protein: CASSPPADTF. The CDR3 DNA is TGTGCCAGCAGCCCACCGGCCGACACCTTC.

CDR3 protein: CASSYSRGALQETQYF. CDR3 in DNA: TGTGCCAGCAGTTACTCACGGGGGGCGCTCCAAGAGACCCAGTACTTC. This sequence joins TRBV6-5 and TRBJ2-5, with D possibly being TRBD2 (7 bases). Trimming stripped 0 bases from V and 1 base from J, with 12 bases between. Germline CDR1 MNHEY, CDR2 SVGAGI. This CDR3 is built from 16 residues.

Notes on this clonotype: A clone one base away is much larger, so this may be a read error. This chain links TRBV20-1 with TRBJ2-7; 9 bases are a match to TRBD2. The ends lost 6 bases at V and 7 bases at J; junction bases unmatched: 10. This CDR3 is built from 13 residues. CDR1 and CDR2 from the germline V gene are DFQATT and SNEGSKA (reference sequence). CDR3 DNA: TGCAGTGCATTGGCTAGCGGGGTGAAAGAGCAGTACTTC. Its translation is CSALASGVKEQYF.

This clonotype has a single count. The rearrangement links TRBV30 to TRBJ2-3, with 9 bases lining up with TRBD2. Trimming at V came to 5 bases and at J to 6 bases, leaving 12 bases not matched to a gene. From germline, CDR1 is GTSNPN and CDR2 SVGIG (reference sequence). The CDR3 length is 15 residues. The CDR3 region has the DNA TGTGCCTGGGGACGGACTAGCGATGGAGCCGATACGCAGTATTTT. Protein sequence: CAWGRTSDGADTQYF.

This clonotype has at least ten counts. The genes are TRBV5-1 and TRBJ2-3; D call uncertain. CDR3 length: 15 amino acids. The ends were cut back, 0 bases at V and 0 bases at J, with 8 bases in the middle. Germline lookup yields CDR1 SGHRS and CDR2 YFSETQ. CDR3 coding DNA: TGCGCCAGCAGCTTGGGATCAGTAAGCACAGATACGCAGTATTTT. Its translation is CASSLGSVSTDTQYF.

The chain links TRBV5-1 to TRBJ2-1, with 12 nucleotides matching TRBD2. Germline V gives CDR1 SGHRS, CDR2 YFSETQ. V trimming: 4 bases; J trimming: 0 bases; junction bases outside the gene matches: 8. This CDR3 region has 18 residues. CDR3 sequence reads: CASSGGLAGSSSYNEQFF. CDR3 nucleotides: TGCGCCAGCAGCGGCGGACTAGCGGGGTCGAGCTCCTACAATGAGCAGTTCTTC.

This clonotype was found many times. This chain connects TRBV5-1 to TRBJ2-7; 13 bases line up with TRBD2. Germline CDR1 and CDR2: SGHRS and YFSETQ. V lost 1 base and J lost 0; bases outside the gene matches: 4. The length of the CDR3 is 17 residues. This chain's CDR3 is CASSLWGLAGSSYEQYF. In DNA form, the CDR3 reads TGCGCCAGCAGCTTGTGGGGACTAGCGGGGAGCTCCTACGAGCAGTACTTC.

The sample holds many counts of this clonotype. This chain links TRBV24-1 with TRBJ1-5; D may be TRBD1 (5 bases). V lost 6 bases and J lost 5, with 19 bases in between. Per germline, CDR1 KGHDR and CDR2 SFDVKD. The CDR3 sequence is 16 residues long. The CDR3 nucleotides are TGTGCCACCAGTAGATCAGACGGAGGGGTTGATCAGCCCCAGCATTTT. This encodes CATSRSDGGVDQPQHF.